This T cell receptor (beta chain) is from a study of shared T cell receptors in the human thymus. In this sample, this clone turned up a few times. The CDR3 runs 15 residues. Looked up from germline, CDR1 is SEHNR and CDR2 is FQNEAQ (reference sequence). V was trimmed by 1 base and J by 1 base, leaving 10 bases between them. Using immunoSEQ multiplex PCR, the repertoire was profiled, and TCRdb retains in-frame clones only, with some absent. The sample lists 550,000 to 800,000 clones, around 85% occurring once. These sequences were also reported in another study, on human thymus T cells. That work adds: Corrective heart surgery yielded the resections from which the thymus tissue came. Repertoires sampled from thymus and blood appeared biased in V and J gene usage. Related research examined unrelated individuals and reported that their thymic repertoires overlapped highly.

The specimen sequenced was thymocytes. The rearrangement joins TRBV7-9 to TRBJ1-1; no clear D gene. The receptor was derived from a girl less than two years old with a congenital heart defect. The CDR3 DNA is TGTGCCAGCAGCTTAGAGCGGTGTGAGAACACTGAAGCTTTCTTT. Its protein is CASSLERCENTEAFF.